One sample yielded the 23 T cell receptor beta chains listed below, sequenced in a study of CD8 T cells in ankylosing spondylitis. MiXCR, run by TCRdb on the 5' RACE reads, gives a single entry per CDR3 protein. The repertoire holds about 240,000 distinct CDR3 sequences, with approximately 24% as singletons. The specimen sequenced was blood, either unsorted or a sorted T cell fraction (not recorded which). Every receptor here comes from a male donor with ankylosing spondylitis or in good health (not recorded which).

There are many counts of this clonotype. The V and J genes are TRBV5-1 and TRBJ1-1; D call uncertain. V lost 4 bases, J lost 0 bases, and 13 bases lay in between. This CDR3 has 15 amino acids. Germline-derived CDR1 and CDR2 are SGHRS and YFSETQ. CDR3 sequence (DNA): TGCGCCAGCAGCCCGCGTTGGGAGATGAACACTGAAGCTTTCTTT. As protein: CASSPRWEMNTEAFF.

The V and J genes are TRBV9 and TRBJ1-2, with D unresolved. This CDR3 region has 13 residues. Germline V gene data show CDR1 as SGDLS and CDR2 as YYNGEE. V was trimmed by 0 bases and J by 8 bases, leaving 11 bases between them. CDR3 sequence reads: CASSVVEGGGYTF. The CDR3 DNA reads TGTGCCAGCAGCGTAGTGGAGGGAGGGGGCTACACCTTC.

The CDR3 region is CSARVGGVNYEQYF. The CDR3, as DNA: TGCAGTGCTAGAGTGGGGGGGGTTAACTACGAGCAGTACTTC. The chain uses TRBV20-1 and TRBJ2-7, with 7 bases aligning to TRBD2. The germline V gene encodes CDR1 DFQATT and CDR2 SNEGSKA (reference sequence). V gave up 1 base and J gave up 3 bases; unmatched junction bases: 6. The CDR3 has 14 residues.

The V and J genes are TRBV4-1 and TRBJ2-2, with D unresolved. The CDR3 totals 14 residues. The V end lost 4 bases, the J end lost 5 bases, and 11 bases lay between the germline ends. CDR1 MGHRA and CDR2 YSYEKL come from the germline V gene. CDR3 bases: TGCGCCAGCAGCCTTCATGGGGTAACCGGGGAGCTGTTTTTT. Amino acids: CASSLHGVTGELFF.

On this clonotype itself: Germline and junction disagree at one end, which may indicate a read error. The rearrangement uses TRBV11-2 and TRBJ2-4; TRBD1 agrees at 10 bases. The germline gives CDR1 SGHAT, CDR2 FQNNGV. This CDR3 region has 14 residues. The CDR3, as DNA: TGTGGCAGCAGCTTAGGACAGGGGGGAAACATTCAGTACTTC. It is translated as CGSSLGQGGNIQYF.

V gene TRBV20-1 combines with J gene TRBJ2-5; 10 bases map to TRBD2. Per the germline V gene, CDR1 is DFQATT and CDR2 is SNEGSKA (reference sequence). Trimming removed 5 bases from V and 5 bases from J; junction bases left unmatched: 8. The CDR3 length is 14 residues. DNA of the CDR3: TGCAGTGCTCCGGAAGCGGGGGGGCTGGAGACCCAGTACTTC. Its protein is CSAPEAGGLETQYF.

The chain recombines TRBV10-3 with TRBJ2-3; D gene ambiguous. CDR3 length: 12 amino acids. Germline loops: CDR1 ENHRY, CDR2 SYGVKD. DNA of the CDR3: TGTGCTGGTTGGGATGGCACAGATACGCAGTATTTT. This gives the protein CAGWDGTDTQYF.

DNA of the CDR3: TGCAGCGTCGCCGGGACAGGGGCATCAGATACGCAGTATTTT. This sequence encodes CSVAGTGASDTQYF. V and J are TRBV29-1 and TRBJ2-3, with 10 nucleotides matching TRBD1. This CDR3 comprises 14 residues. Trimming took 6 bases from V and 4 from J; bases not matched to a gene: 7. Germline V lookup: CDR1 SQVTM, CDR2 ANQGSEA.

The table lists this clonotype with many counts. The chain uses TRBV20-1 and TRBJ1-6; D call uncertain. Germline V gene data show CDR1 as DFQATT and CDR2 as SNEGSKA (reference sequence). Trimming pared 1 base from V and 0 bases from J, leaving 4 bases between. The CDR3 sequence is 14 residues long. In DNA, the CDR3 is TGCAGTGCTAGAGGGACCTCCTATAATTCACCCCTCCACTTT. This encodes CSARGTSYNSPLHF.

This clonotype was detected ten times or more. The chain has TRBV20-1 and TRBJ2-1, with 7 bases fitting TRBD1. This CDR3 contains 13 residues. The V segment lost 0 bases and the J segment 7 bases; nucleotides outside the gene matches: 3. Germline CDR1 and CDR2: DFQATT and SNEGSKA (reference sequence). The CDR3 sequence is CSARDLQGNEQFF. CDR3 nucleotides: TGCAGTGCTAGAGATCTACAGGGGAATGAGCAGTTCTTC.

This clonotype was detected only a few times. V usage is TRBV20-1 and J usage is TRBJ2-1, with D unresolved. CDR1 is DFQATT and CDR2 is SNEGSKA in the germline V gene (reference sequence). The CDR3 extends over 14 amino acids. With 1 base removed from V and 10 bases from J, the gap between germline ends came to 17 bases. The CDR3 region is CSARVATSNSEQFF. The DNA of the CDR3 is TGCAGTGCTAGAGTGGCCACTTCCAATAGCGAGCAGTTCTTC.

The V and J genes are TRBV20-1 and TRBJ1-1; TRBD1 matches 7 bases. The germline V gene has CDR1 DFQATT and CDR2 SNEGSKA (reference sequence). The length of the CDR3 is 14 residues. Losses at the gene ends were 3 bases for V and 1 base for J; bases not matched to a gene: 5. The CDR3 sequence is CSARVTGANTEAFF. CDR3 coding DNA: TGCAGTGCTAGGGTAACAGGGGCGAACACTGAAGCTTTCTTT.

This clonotype has ten or more counts. This chain links TRBV29-1 with TRBJ2-7; 8 bases fit TRBD1. V lost 6 bases, J lost 0 bases, and 7 bases stayed unmatched. This CDR3 is built from 14 residues. Germline V gene sequence: CDR1 SQVTM, CDR2 ANQGSEA. The CDR3 is CSVTLDRASYEQYF. The DNA of the CDR3 is TGCAGCGTGACTCTGGACAGGGCCTCCTACGAGCAGTACTTC.

The sample holds a few counts of this clonotype. The genes are TRBV12-3 or TRBV12-4 and TRBJ2-2; D gene unclear. Trimming shortened V by 5 bases and J by 6 bases, and 7 bases separated the two germline ends. The CDR3 length is 12 residues. CDR3: CASSREPGELFF. The CDR3 DNA reads TGTGCCAGCAGTCGAGAGCCCGGGGAGCTGTTTTTT.

At least ten counts were recorded for this clonotype. CDR3 DNA: TGCAGTGCGGAACCAGGGTTCAGGGACTACGAGCAGTACTTC. It is translated as CSAEPGFRDYEQYF. The genes are TRBV20-1 and TRBJ2-7, with a tentative D call TRBD1 (5 bases). Germline CDR1 is DFQATT and CDR2 is SNEGSKA (reference sequence). V lost 6 bases to trimming and J lost 3 bases, with 18 bases between them. CDR3 size: 14 residues.

V gene TRBV10-3 combines with J gene TRBJ2-7; D possibly corresponds to TRBD2 (5 bases). Germline CDR1 ENHRY, CDR2 SYGVKD. This CDR3 has 12 amino acids. V dropped 6 bases and J dropped 7 bases, with 13 bases sitting between them. The CDR3 region is CAIRDGKGEQYF. The CDR3 DNA is TGTGCCATCAGAGACGGGAAAGGGGAGCAGTACTTC.

This clonotype was picked up many times. The genes are TRBV29-1 and TRBJ2-7, with D possibly matching TRBD2 (6 bases). The CDR3 is made up of 12 amino acids. V lost 4 bases and J lost 7, with 14 bases in between. Germline assignment: CDR1 SQVTM and CDR2 ANQGSEA. In nucleotides, the CDR3 is TGCAGCGTTGTTCCGCCGGGGAGGGAGCAGTACTTC. It encodes CSVVPPGREQYF.

The sample holds many counts of this clonotype. This chain connects TRBV12-3 or TRBV12-4 to TRBJ2-5; D ambiguous. This CDR3 has 13 amino acids. The V end lost 7 bases, the J end lost 3 bases, and 12 bases lay between the germline ends. The CDR3: CASTGSAKETQYF. The CDR3 DNA is TGTGCCAGCACCGGCAGTGCGAAAGAGACCCAGTACTTC.

The chain combines TRBV6-1 with TRBJ2-7; possibly TRBD1 for D (5 bases). CDR1 MNHNS and CDR2 SASEGT come from the germline V gene. The CDR3 extends over 14 amino acids. V was clipped by 5 bases and J by 0 bases, with 11 bases between them. Here the CDR3 reads CASSRYRSSYEQYF. The CDR3 bases are TGTGCCAGCAGTCGATACAGGAGCTCCTACGAGCAGTACTTC.

This clonotype appeared many times. The rearrangement links TRBV12-3 or TRBV12-4 to TRBJ1-5, with TRBD1 identical over 7 bases. The CDR3 totals 15 residues. Trimming cost V 5 bases and J 3 bases; bases outside gene matches: 7. The CDR3: CASSVSGTVNQPQHF. CDR3 nucleotides: TGTGCCAGCAGTGTTTCCGGGACAGTCAATCAGCCCCAGCATTTT.

This clonotype was observed a handful of times. The chain carries TRBV12-3 or TRBV12-4 and TRBJ2-6; D unresolved. V was clipped by 6 bases and J by 1 base, with 16 bases between them. The CDR3 consists of 17 residues. The CDR3, as DNA: TGTGCCAGCAGCCCGACCCCGAGCTTGTCTGGGGCCAACGTCCTGACTTTC. The encoded protein is CASSPTPSLSGANVLTF.

This clonotype was seen repeatedly, ten times or more. CDR3 DNA: TGCATGCCCTCCAGGGGCGATGAAGCTTTCTTT. It encodes CMPSRGDEAFF. The chain joins TRBV20-1 to TRBJ1-1, with D perhaps TRBD1 (6 bases). CDR1 and CDR2 (germline): DFQATT, SNEGSKA (reference sequence). The CDR3 totals 11 residues.

This clonotype was seen only a few times. This chain links TRBV12-3 or TRBV12-4 with TRBJ1-1, with D perhaps matching TRBD1 (5 bases). The CDR3 covers 10 residues. The ends were cut back, 6 bases at V and 7 bases at J, with 6 bases in the middle. The CDR3 region is CASRGGEAFF. CDR3 in DNA: TGTGCCAGCAGGGGGGGTGAAGCTTTCTTT.